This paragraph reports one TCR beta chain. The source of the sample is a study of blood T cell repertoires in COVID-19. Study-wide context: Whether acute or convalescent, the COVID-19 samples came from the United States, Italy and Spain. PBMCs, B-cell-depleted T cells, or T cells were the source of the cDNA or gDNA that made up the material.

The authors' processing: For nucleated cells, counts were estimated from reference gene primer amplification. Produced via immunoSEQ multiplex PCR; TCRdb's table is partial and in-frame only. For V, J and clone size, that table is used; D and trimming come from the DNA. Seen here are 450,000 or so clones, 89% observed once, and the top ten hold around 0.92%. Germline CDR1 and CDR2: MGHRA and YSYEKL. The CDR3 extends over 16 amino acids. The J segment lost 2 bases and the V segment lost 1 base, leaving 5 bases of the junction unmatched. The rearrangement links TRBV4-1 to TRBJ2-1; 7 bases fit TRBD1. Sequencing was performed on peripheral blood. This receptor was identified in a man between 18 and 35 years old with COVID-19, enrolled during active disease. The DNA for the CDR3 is TGCGCCAGCAGCCAAGGCCCGACAGGGACCTACAATGAGCAGTTCTTC. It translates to CASSQGPTGTYNEQFF.